This T cell receptor beta chain was identified during a study of cytomegalovirus exposure and HLA in healthy donors. While unrecorded immune exposures were likely, the donors were nominally healthy when sampled. The PCR made use of 60 Vbeta and 13 Jbeta primers. The protocol was immunoSEQ multiplex PCR, while the TCRdb copy is restricted to in-frame clones and leaves out a portion. The data hold roughly 160,000 clones, with approximately 79% observed a single time. Study-wide results and limits: Prior analysis indicated that the majority of TCR beta V segments exhibited productivity approximately 87% or approximately 30% of the time. Common viral pathogens were later found to be apparently linked to several of the most significant clusters. As a later analysis revealed, most CMV-associated TCR beta chains appeared HLA-restricted.

This clone was recorded a few times. What it recognizes is unknown. Germline CDR1 is SGHRS and CDR2 is YFSETQ. Unmatched junction bases numbered 1, after V lost 0 bases and J lost 0 bases. The CDR3 runs 15 residues. The sequenced material came from PBMCs. V gene TRBV5-1 combines with J gene TRBJ2-3; 7 nucleotides agree with TRBD2. This sequence was found in a man in his forties in good health and CMV-seronegative. The CDR3 sequence is CASSLDGGSTDTQYF. CDR3 sequence (DNA): TGCGCCAGCAGCTTGGACGGGGGGAGCACAGATACGCAGTATTTT.